This T cell receptor (beta chain) was captured by sequencing in a study of T cell changes during pregnancy in multiple sclerosis. The method was immunoSEQ multiplex PCR; TCRdb's version includes in-frame clones alone and lacks a portion of them. The data show 70,000 to 95,000 clones, 90% to 95% seen once. Losses at the gene ends were 6 bases for V and 0 bases for J; bases not matched to a gene: 6. Germline CDR1 WNHNN, CDR2 SYGVQD (reference sequence). CDR3 length: 15 residues. The chain employs TRBV10-1 and TRBJ2-3; 7 nucleotides agree with TRBD1. Sequencing used peripheral blood, obtained in the first trimester of pregnancy. This TCR was sampled from a female donor with multiple sclerosis, enrolled in a pregnancy study. The CDR3 DNA reads as TGCGCCAGCAGAGAGACAGGGTCTAGCACAGATACGCAGTATTTT. The encoded protein is CASRETGSSTDTQYF.